The rows below give T cell receptor beta chains drawn from one sample of a study of CD8+ T cells in alopecia areata. Here immunoSEQ multiplex PCR was the method, and the copy in TCRdb shows in-frame clones only, minus some. The top ten clones hold 2% to 3% of a sample with about 210,000 clones, approximately 45% of them seen once. The specimen comprised CD4+ T cells sorted from blood, sampled at approximately week 36, from a patient treated with tofacitinib. The receptors derive from a human donor with alopecia areata. CDR3s include the opening cysteine and the closing phenylalanine or tryptophan. D genes are given only for firm matches. Size is omitted from some rows. Given values are once, few, many or a class for expanded clones.

once | TRBJ2-3 | TRBV23-1 | TRBD1 | CASRPGTGSSYTDTQYF | TGCGCCAGTAGGCCCGGGACAGGGAGTAGTTATACAGATACGCAGTATTTT
few | TRBJ1-2 | TRBV5-6 | TRBD1 | CASSLEGARSYGYTF | TGTGCCAGCAGCTTGGAGGGGGCGCGGAGCTATGGCTACACCTTC
once | TRBJ2-3 | TRBV5-1 | NA | CASSLAQDTQYF | TGCGCCAGCAGCTTGGCACAAGATACGCAGTATTTT
few | TRBJ2-2 | TRBV7-2 | NA | CASSSAPAGITGELFF | TGTGCCAGCAGCTCGGCCCCCGCAGGTATCACCGGGGAGCTGTTTTTT
NA | TRBJ2-2 | TRBV7-2 | NA | CASSLSNTGELFF | TGTGCCAGCAGCTTGTCGAACACCGGGGAGCTGTTTTTT
NA | TRBJ2-7 | TRBV4-1 | TRBD2 | CASSQAPFTSGGSYEQYF | TGCGCCAGCAGCCAAGCCCCGTTCACTAGCGGAGGCTCCTACGAGCAGTACTTC
few | TRBJ2-1 | TRBV30 | NA | CAWSNDERPPHNEQFF | TGTGCCTGGAGTAATGATGAGCGACCCCCCCACAATGAGCAGTTCTTC
NA | TRBJ2-7 | TRBV5-1 | TRBD1 | CASSSRDSRYEQYF | TGCGCCAGCAGCTCCCGGGACAGCCGCTACGAGCAGTACTTC
NA | TRBJ2-6 | TRBV7-8 | NA | CAIRGANVLTF | TGTGCCATACGGGGGGCCAACGTCCTGACTTTC
NA | TRBJ2-1 | TRBV11-2 | TRBD1 | CASSLDLGQGFNNEQFF | TGTGCCAGCAGCTTAGATCTGGGACAGGGGTTTAACAATGAGCAGTTCTTC